This T cell receptor beta chain was identified in a study of T cells in Graves' hyperthyroidism and ophthalmopathy. Findings and caveats of the study: Stable hyperthyroidism and ophthalmopathy were separated using 13 V-J signatures.

Exclusion of a patient resulted from uncontrolled infection, other autoimmune disease, pregnancy or lactation. This clonotype was detected many times. Its antigen is not identified. The V gene lost 3 bases and the J gene lost 1 base, with 24 bases spanning the gap. Germline CDR1 reads MNHEY; CDR2 reads SMNVEV (reference sequence). The CDR3 totals 19 residues. Using RNA transcripts as the source, TCR beta CDR3 regions were amplified. HTBI primers were used for first-round RT-PCR of the TCR CDR3. In TCRdb, the multiplex PCR reads were re-called with MiXCR into one record per CDR3 protein. Of a few hundred thousand distinct CDR3 sequences listed, 18% are singletons.

V gene TRBV27 combines with J gene TRBJ1-1, with TRBD1 as a possible D gene (6 bases). The specimen was blood. The receptor comes from a woman between 45 and 65 years old with Graves' hyperthyroidism. CDR3 DNA sequence: TGTGCCAGCAGTTTTAGCAGGGGTCAGGGAGGGATCGCGAACACTGAAGCTTTCTTT. Translation: CASSFSRGQGGIANTEAFF.